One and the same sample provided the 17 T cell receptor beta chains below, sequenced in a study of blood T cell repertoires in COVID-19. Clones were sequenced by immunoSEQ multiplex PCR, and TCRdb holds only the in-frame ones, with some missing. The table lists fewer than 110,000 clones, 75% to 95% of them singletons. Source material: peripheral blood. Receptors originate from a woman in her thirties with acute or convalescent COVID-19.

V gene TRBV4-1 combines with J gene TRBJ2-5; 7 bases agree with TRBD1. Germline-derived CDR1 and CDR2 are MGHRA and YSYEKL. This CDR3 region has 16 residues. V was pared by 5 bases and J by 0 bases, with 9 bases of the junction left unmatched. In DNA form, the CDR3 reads TGCGCCAGCAGCAGAGACAGGGCCGTATACCAAGAGACCCAGTACTTC. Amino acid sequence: CASSRDRAVYQETQYF.

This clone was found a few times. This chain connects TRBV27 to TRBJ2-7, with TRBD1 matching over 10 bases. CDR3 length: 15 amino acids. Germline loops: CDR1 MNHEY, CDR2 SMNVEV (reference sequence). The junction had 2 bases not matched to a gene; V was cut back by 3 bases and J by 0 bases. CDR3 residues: CASSFRDRGSYEQYF. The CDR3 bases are TGTGCCAGCAGTTTCCGGGACAGGGGCTCCTACGAGCAGTACTTC.

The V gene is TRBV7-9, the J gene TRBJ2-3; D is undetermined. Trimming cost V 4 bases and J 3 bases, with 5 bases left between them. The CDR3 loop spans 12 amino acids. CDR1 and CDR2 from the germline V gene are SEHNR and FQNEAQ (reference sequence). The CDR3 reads CASSSRTDTQYF. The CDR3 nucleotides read TGTGCCAGCAGCTCTAGGACAGATACGCAGTATTTT.

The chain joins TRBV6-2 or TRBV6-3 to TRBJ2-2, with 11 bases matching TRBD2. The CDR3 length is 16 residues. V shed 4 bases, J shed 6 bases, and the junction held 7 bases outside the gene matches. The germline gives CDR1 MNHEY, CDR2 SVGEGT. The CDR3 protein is CASSSWPSGGPGELFF. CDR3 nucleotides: TGTGCCAGCAGTTCGTGGCCTAGCGGGGGGCCCGGGGAGCTGTTTTTT.

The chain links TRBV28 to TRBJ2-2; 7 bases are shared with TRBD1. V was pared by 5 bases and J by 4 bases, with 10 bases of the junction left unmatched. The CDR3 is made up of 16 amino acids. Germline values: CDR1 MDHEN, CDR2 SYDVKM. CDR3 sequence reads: CASSPRTGKSTGELFF. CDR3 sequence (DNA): TGTGCCAGCAGTCCACGGACAGGCAAGTCCACCGGGGAGCTGTTTTTT.

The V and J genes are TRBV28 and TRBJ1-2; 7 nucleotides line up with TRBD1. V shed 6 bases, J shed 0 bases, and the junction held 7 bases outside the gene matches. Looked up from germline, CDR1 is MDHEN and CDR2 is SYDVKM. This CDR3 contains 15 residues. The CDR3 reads CASSPNRGTNYGYTF. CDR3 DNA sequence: TGTGCCAGCAGCCCCAACAGGGGTACTAACTATGGCTACACCTTC.

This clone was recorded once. The CDR3 region is CASSLSPEYTEAFF. CDR3 sequence (DNA): TGTGCCAGCAGCTTGTCTCCGGAGTACACTGAAGCTTTCTTT. The rearrangement uses TRBV5-8 and TRBJ1-1; D not resolved. Between the trimmed V and J ends, which lost 1 base and 3 bases, there was a span of 10 bases. This CDR3 has 14 residues. Germline V CDR1 and CDR2: SGHTS, YDEGEE.

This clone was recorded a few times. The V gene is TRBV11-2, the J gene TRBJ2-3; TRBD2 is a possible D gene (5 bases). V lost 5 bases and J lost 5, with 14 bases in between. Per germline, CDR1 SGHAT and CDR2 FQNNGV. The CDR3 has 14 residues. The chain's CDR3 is CASSVSVTRDTQYF. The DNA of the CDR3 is TGTGCCAGCAGCGTTAGCGTGACCCGAGATACGCAGTATTTT.

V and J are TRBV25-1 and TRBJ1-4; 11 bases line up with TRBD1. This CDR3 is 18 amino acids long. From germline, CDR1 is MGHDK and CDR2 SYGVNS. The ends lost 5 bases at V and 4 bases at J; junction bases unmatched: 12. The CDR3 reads CASSTGQGARPSNEKLFF. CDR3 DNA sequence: TGTGCCAGCAGTACCGGACAGGGGGCGCGACCAAGTAATGAAAAACTGTTTTTT.

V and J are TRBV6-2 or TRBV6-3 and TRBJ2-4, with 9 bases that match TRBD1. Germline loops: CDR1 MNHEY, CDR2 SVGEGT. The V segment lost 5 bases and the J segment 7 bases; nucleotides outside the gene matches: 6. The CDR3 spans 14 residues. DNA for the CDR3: TGTGCCAGCAGTCCCGACAGGGGGAAGAACATTCAGTACTTC. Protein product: CASSPDRGKNIQYF.

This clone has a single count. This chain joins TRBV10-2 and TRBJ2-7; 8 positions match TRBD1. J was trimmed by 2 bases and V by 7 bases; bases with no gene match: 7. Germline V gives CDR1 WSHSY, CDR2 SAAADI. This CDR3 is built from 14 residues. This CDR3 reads CASTRTGRPYEQYF. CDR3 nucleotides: TGCGCCAGCACCAGGACAGGGAGGCCCTACGAGCAGTACTTC.

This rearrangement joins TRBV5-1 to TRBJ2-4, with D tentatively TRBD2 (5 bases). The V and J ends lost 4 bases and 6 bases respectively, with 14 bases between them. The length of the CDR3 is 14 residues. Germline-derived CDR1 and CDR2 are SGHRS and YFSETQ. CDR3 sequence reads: CASSERVAGNIQYF. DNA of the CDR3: TGCGCCAGCAGCGAAAGAGTGGCGGGAAACATTCAGTACTTC.

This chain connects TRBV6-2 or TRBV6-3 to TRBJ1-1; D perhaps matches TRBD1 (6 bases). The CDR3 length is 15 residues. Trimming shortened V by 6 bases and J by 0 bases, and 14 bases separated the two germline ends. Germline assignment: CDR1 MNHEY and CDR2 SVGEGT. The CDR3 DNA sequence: TGTGCCAGCAGCGGGGGGGGCATAATGAACACTGAAGCTTTCTTT. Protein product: CASSGGGIMNTEAFF.

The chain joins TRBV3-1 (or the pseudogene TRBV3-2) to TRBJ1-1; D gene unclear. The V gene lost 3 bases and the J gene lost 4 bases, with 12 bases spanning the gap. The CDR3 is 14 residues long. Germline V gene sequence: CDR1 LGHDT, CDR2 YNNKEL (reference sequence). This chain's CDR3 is CASSHAGGSTEAFF. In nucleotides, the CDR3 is TGTGCCAGCAGCCATGCGGGAGGGTCCACTGAAGCTTTCTTT.

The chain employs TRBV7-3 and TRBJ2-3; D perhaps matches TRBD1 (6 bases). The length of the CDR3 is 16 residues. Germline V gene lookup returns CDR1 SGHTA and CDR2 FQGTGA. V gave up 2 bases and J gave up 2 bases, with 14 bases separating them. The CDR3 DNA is TGTGCCAGCAGCTTAGGTCCGGACAGAATCACAGATACGCAGTATTTT. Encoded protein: CASSLGPDRITDTQYF. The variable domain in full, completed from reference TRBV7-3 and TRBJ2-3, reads GAGVSQTPSNKVTEKGKYVELRCDPISGHTALYWYRQSLGQGPEFLIYFQGTGAADDSGLPNDRFFAVRPEGSVSTLKIQRTERGDSAVYLCASSLGPDRITDTQYFGPGTRLTVL.

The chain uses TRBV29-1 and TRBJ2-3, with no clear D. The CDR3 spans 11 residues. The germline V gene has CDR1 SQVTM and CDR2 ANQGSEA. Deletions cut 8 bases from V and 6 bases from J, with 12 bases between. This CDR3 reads CSTLHQDTQYF. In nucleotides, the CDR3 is TGCAGCACCTTACACCAGGATACGCAGTATTTT.

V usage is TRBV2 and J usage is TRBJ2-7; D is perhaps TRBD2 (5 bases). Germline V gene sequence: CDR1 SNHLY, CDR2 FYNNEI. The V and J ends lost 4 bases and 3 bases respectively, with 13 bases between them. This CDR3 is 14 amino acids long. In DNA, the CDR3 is TGTGCCAGCAGTGGCATTCCCCGGGACTACGAGCAGTACTTC. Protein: CASSGIPRDYEQYF.